The 31 T cell receptor beta chains reported below all come from one sample, sequenced in a study of control samples from healthy donors and cancer patients. Generated by immunoSEQ multiplex PCR, the TCRdb table keeps only in-frame clones and is missing some. Of about 120,000 clones listed, 85% to 90% are singletons. Sequenced material: blood. The receptors were gathered from a man aged 25-45 years in good health.

The chain combines TRBV29-1 with TRBJ2-5; tentatively, D is TRBD1 (6 bases). V was shortened by 3 bases and J by 5 bases, with 16 bases between the two germline ends. Germline assignment: CDR1 SQVTM and CDR2 ANQGSEA. The CDR3 has 14 amino acids. CDR3 sequence: CSVDRAGQGETQYF. The DNA for the CDR3 is TGCAGCGTTGATAGAGCAGGTCAGGGGGAGACCCAGTACTTC.

The rearrangement uses TRBV7-9 and TRBJ1-3; D is uncertain. The CDR3 runs to 16 residues. The V end lost 6 bases, the J end lost 4 bases, and 19 bases lay between the germline ends. Germline-derived CDR1 and CDR2 are SEHNR and FQNEAQ (reference sequence). CDR3 bases: TGTGCCAGCAGACCCCTTCCGGGCCTCGGGGGAAACACCATATATTTT. Translation: CASRPLPGLGGNTIYF.

This chain joins TRBV18 and TRBJ2-2, with 8 bases matching TRBD1. This CDR3 spans 14 amino acids. The trim removed 3 bases at V and 6 bases at J, leaving 3 bases unmatched. CDR1 is KGHSH and CDR2 is LQKENI in the germline V gene. This chain's CDR3 is CASSPDRDPGELFF. CDR3 coding DNA: TGTGCCAGCTCACCGGACAGGGACCCCGGGGAGCTGTTTTTT.

This chain links TRBV11-2 with TRBJ1-4, with D unclear. The V end lost 2 bases, the J end lost 2 bases, and 12 bases lay between the germline ends. Germline assignment: CDR1 SGHAT and CDR2 FQNNGV. The CDR3 covers 16 residues. The CDR3 bases are TGTGCCAGCAGCTTAACCCCAGTGAGGACTAATGAAAAACTGTTTTTT. Translating it yields CASSLTPVRTNEKLFF.

This clone was counted between two and nine times. The genes are TRBV5-8 and TRBJ2-5; no reliable D call. Trimming shortened V by 2 bases and J by 4 bases, and 6 bases separated the two germline ends. The CDR3 has 12 amino acids. The germline V gene has CDR1 SGHTS and CDR2 YDEGEE. Here the CDR3 reads CASSFLGETQYF. The CDR3 DNA reads as TGTGCCAGCAGCTTCCTGGGAGAGACCCAGTACTTC.

This clone was counted only a few times. The rearrangement uses TRBV5-8 and TRBJ1-4; 7 bases align to TRBD1. This CDR3 is 15 amino acids long. The germline V gene has CDR1 SGHTS and CDR2 YDEGEE. J gave up 3 bases and V 4 bases, and 6 bases lay outside the gene matches. DNA for the CDR3: TGTGCCAGCAGCGTGGGGGACAGAGCTAATGAAAAACTGTTTTTT. Its protein product is CASSVGDRANEKLFF.

The chain uses TRBV24-1 and TRBJ2-7, with 7 nucleotides matching TRBD1. Germline V gene lookup returns CDR1 KGHDR and CDR2 SFDVKD. There are 18 residues in the CDR3. The V gene end was trimmed by 3 bases and the J gene end by 4 bases; junction bases not matched to a gene: 17. This CDR3 is CATSDPPHRDSMNYEQYV. The CDR3, as DNA: TGTGCCACCAGTGATCCCCCTCACCGGGACAGTATGAATTACGAGCAGTACGTC.

The chain carries TRBV2 and TRBJ1-3, with a weak D call TRBD1 (5 bases). The CDR3 is 14 amino acids. The germline V gene encodes CDR1 SNHLY and CDR2 FYNNEI. Trimming pared 7 bases from V and 0 bases from J, leaving 10 bases between. The CDR3, as DNA: TGTGCCAGCAACCGACAGCTCTCTGGAAACACCATATATTTT. As protein: CASNRQLSGNTIYF.

The chain links TRBV12-5 to TRBJ2-7, with D perhaps matching TRBD1 or TRBD2 (5 bases each). Trimming took off 1 base at V and 3 bases at J, with 7 bases between the two ends. The CDR3 is made up of 13 amino acids. CDR1 and CDR2 (germline): LGHNT, FRNRAP. The CDR3, as DNA: TGTGCTAGTGGTTTGGGGGGGTACTACGAGCAGTACTTC. Encoded protein: CASGLGGYYEQYF. The full variable domain, with the rest looked up from reference TRBV12-5 and TRBJ2-7, is DARVTQTPRHKVTEMGQEVTMRCQPILGHNTVFWYRQTMMQGLELLAYFRNRAPLDDSGMPKDRFSAEMPDATLATLKIQPSEPRDSAVYFCASGLGGYYEQYFGPGTRLTVT.

The count of this clone is one. The chain employs TRBV18 and TRBJ2-7, with 12 bases matching TRBD2. Germline V gene lookup returns CDR1 KGHSH and CDR2 LQKENI. The CDR3 spans 21 residues. The junction had 17 bases not matched to a gene; V was cut back by 0 bases and J by 2 bases. CDR3 amino acids: CASSPPRRLAGGNLNTYEQYF. CDR3 DNA: TGTGCCAGCTCACCACCAAGGCGGCTAGCGGGGGGGAACCTAAATACCTACGAGCAGTACTTC.

The V call is TRBV2, the J call TRBJ2-2, with D unclear. CDR1 and CDR2 from the germline V gene are SNHLY and FYNNEI. With 3 bases removed from V and 1 base from J, the gap between germline ends came to 6 bases. This CDR3 has 14 amino acids. The CDR3 bases are TGTGCCAGCAGTGAGAATGGGAACACCGGGGAGCTGTTTTTT. Translated, it gives CASSENGNTGELFF.

J is TRBJ2-1 and V is TRBV9, with TRBD2 as a possible D gene (6 bases). V lost 2 bases and J 0 bases, leaving 15 bases between the germline ends. The germline V gene has CDR1 SGDLS and CDR2 YYNGEE. This CDR3 is built from 17 residues. CDR3 bases: TGTGCCAGCAGCGTTCTCCGCGGGGAGAGCTCCTACAATGAGCAGTTCTTC. It translates to CASSVLRGESSYNEQFF.

The V and J genes are TRBV30 and TRBJ2-7; a weak D match, TRBD2 (6 bases). V lost 0 bases and J 4 bases, leaving 13 bases between the germline ends. The germline V gene has CDR1 GTSNPN and CDR2 SVGIG (reference sequence). This CDR3 is built from 14 residues. The CDR3 nucleotides are TGTGCCTGGAGTGTGGGGGGTACGGGGTACGAGCAGTACTTC. Translated, it gives CAWSVGGTGYEQYF.

The chain carries TRBV9 and TRBJ1-3; D is uncertain. Germline-derived CDR1 and CDR2 are SGDLS and YYNGEE. The CDR3 is 14 amino acids. V lost 1 base and J 2 bases, leaving 7 bases between the germline ends. The CDR3 is CASSVRGAGNTIYF. For the CDR3, the DNA is TGTGCCAGCAGCGTACGGGGTGCTGGAAACACCATATATTTT. The full variable domain, in which reference TRBV9 and TRBJ1-3 provide the parts outside the CDR3, is DSGVTQTPKHLITATGQRVTLRCSPRSGDLSVYWYQQSLDQGLQFLIQYYNGEERAKGNILERFSAQQFPDLHSELNLSSLELGDSALYFCASSVRGAGNTIYFGEGSWLTVV.

V usage is TRBV10-3 and J usage is TRBJ2-2, with 9 bases aligning to TRBD1. The CDR3 has 14 amino acids. The germline V gene has CDR1 ENHRY and CDR2 SYGVKD. With 5 bases clipped from V and 7 bases from J, the junction kept 5 bases outside the gene matches. Here the CDR3 DNA reads TGTGCCATCAGTTACAGGGGGCAGGACGGGGAGCTGTTTTTT. It specifies CAISYRGQDGELFF.

This chain uses TRBV25-1 with TRBJ1-1; D unclear. This CDR3 contains 12 residues. CDR1 is MGHDK, CDR2 SYGVNS, per germline. V lost 3 bases and J lost 1, with 3 bases in between. CDR3 DNA: TGTGCCAGCAGTGAGAAGAACACTGAAGCTTTCTTT. It translates to CASSEKNTEAFF. Full variable domain (remainder filled in from reference TRBV25-1 and TRBJ1-1): EADIYQTPRYLVIGTGKKITLECSQTMGHDKMYWYQQDPGMELHLIHYSYGVNSTEKGDLSSESTVSRIRTEHFPLTLESARPSHTSQYLCASSEKNTEAFFGQGTRLTVV.

This chain joins TRBV24-1 and TRBJ2-3, with TRBD2 matching 7 bases. The CDR3 sequence is 17 residues long. V trimming: 1 base; J trimming: 3 bases; junction bases outside the gene matches: 9. Germline V gene lookup returns CDR1 KGHDR and CDR2 SFDVKD. In nucleotides, the CDR3 is TGTGCCACCAGTGATTTCCCGGGGGGAGTGGGTACAGATACGCAGTATTTT. Translating it yields CATSDFPGGVGTDTQYF.

The rearrangement links TRBV2 to TRBJ1-3, with no clear D. The CDR3 sequence is 15 residues long. V was cut by 5 bases and J by 0 bases, with 11 bases left in between. Germline loops: CDR1 SNHLY, CDR2 FYNNEI. DNA for the CDR3: TGTGCCAGCAGTTCAAGGACTTTCTCTGGAAACACCATATATTTT. Residues: CASSSRTFSGNTIYF.

The chain joins TRBV9 to TRBJ1-6; 11 bases map to TRBD1. This CDR3 is 15 amino acids long. Trimming cost V 3 bases and J 6 bases; bases outside gene matches: 2. Germline V CDR1 and CDR2: SGDLS, YYNGEE. The CDR3 spells CASSAGTGGNSPLHF. The CDR3, as DNA: TGTGCCAGCAGCGCCGGGACAGGGGGTAATTCACCCCTCCACTTT.

The chain recombines TRBV14 with TRBJ1-1; no reliable D call. V was pared by 2 bases and J by 1 base, with 5 bases between. The CDR3 contains 13 residues. The germline CDR1 and CDR2 sequences are SGHDN and FVKESK. CDR3 in DNA: TGTGCCAGCAGCCAACTCAGGAACACTGAAGCTTTCTTT. Its protein is CASSQLRNTEAFF. The full variable domain, rest sourced from reference TRBV14 and TRBJ1-1, is EAGVTQFPSHSVIEKGQTVTLRCDPISGHDNLYWYRRVMGKEIKFLLHFVKESKQDESGMPNNRFLAERTGGTYSTLKVQPAELEDSGVYFCASSQLRNTEAFFGQGTRLTVV.

V is TRBV5-1 and J is TRBJ1-6; tentative D call: TRBD1 (5 bases). The CDR3 runs to 14 residues. Trimming cost V 4 bases and J 5 bases, with 10 bases left between them. The germline gives CDR1 SGHRS, CDR2 YFSETQ. The CDR3 region has the DNA TGCGCCAGCAGCATCGGACAAGATAATTCACCCCTCCACTTT. This codes for CASSIGQDNSPLHF.

This CDR3 reads CATSDSYRDGYTF. The CDR3 DNA reads TGTGCCACCAGTGATTCATACAGAGATGGCTACACCTTC. J is TRBJ1-2 and V is TRBV24-1; D unresolved. Trimming pared 2 bases from V and 6 bases from J, leaving 9 bases between. Germline V gene sequence: CDR1 KGHDR, CDR2 SFDVKD. The CDR3 has 13 amino acids.

Sample share makes this clone medium-sized. This chain links TRBV5-4 with TRBJ1-2; D is ambiguous. V was trimmed by 5 bases and J by 4 bases, leaving 12 bases between them. Germline CDR1 SGHNT, CDR2 YYREEE (reference sequence). This CDR3 is 13 amino acids long. The CDR3 DNA reads TGTGCCAGCAGTTCGGACGGCCTCTATGGCTACACCTTC. It is translated as CASSSDGLYGYTF.

As regards this clone: The same CDR3 can be traced to other DNA sequences in this sample. V usage is TRBV4-1 and J usage is TRBJ1-5; D uncertain. This CDR3 is 14 amino acids long. The V end lost 0 bases, the J end lost 1 base, and 4 bases lay between the germline ends. Germline loops: CDR1 MGHRA, CDR2 YSYEKL. CDR3 region: CASSQDPSNQPQHF. The CDR3 nucleotides read TGCGCCAGCAGCCAAGACCCGAGCAATCAGCCCCAGCATTTT.

This chain uses TRBV10-3 with TRBJ1-4; D unclear. The CDR3 has 16 amino acids. V was cut by 3 bases and J by 0 bases, with 11 bases left in between. Germline assignment: CDR1 ENHRY and CDR2 SYGVKD. The CDR3 DNA reads TGTGCCATCAGTGAAGGGCGGTCTTCAACTAATGAAAAACTGTTTTTT. Amino acid sequence: CAISEGRSSTNEKLFF.

The chain joins TRBV10-3 to TRBJ1-3; D not resolved. This CDR3 is 11 amino acids long. V was clipped by 10 bases and J by 7 bases, with 11 bases between them. Germline V gene data show CDR1 as ENHRY and CDR2 as SYGVKD. The DNA for the CDR3 is TGTGCCACCTCCTGGGCGAACACCATATATTTT. Residues: CATSWANTIYF.

The gene calls are TRBV4-1 and TRBJ1-4; 10 positions agree with TRBD1. There are 19 residues in the CDR3. V lost 1 base and J lost 0; bases outside the gene matches: 8. From germline, CDR1 is MGHRA and CDR2 YSYEKL. CDR3 in amino acids: CASSQVPGQGTTTNEKLFF. CDR3 nucleotide sequence: TGCGCCAGCAGCCAAGTCCCGGGACAGGGGACTACAACTAATGAAAAACTGTTTTTT.

This chain links TRBV11-3 with TRBJ1-2; D is ambiguous. The germline CDR1 and CDR2 sequences are SGHNT and YENEEA. V was trimmed by 1 base and J by 3 bases, leaving 6 bases between them. CDR3 size: 13 residues. CDR3 nucleotides: TGTGCCAGCAGCTTAGGTCAGGACTATGGCTACACCTTC. This codes for CASSLGQDYGYTF.

V and J are TRBV28 and TRBJ1-5; D is unresolved. CDR1 and CDR2 from the germline V gene are MDHEN and SYDVKM. The CDR3 contains 14 residues. V lost 4 bases to trimming and J lost 0 bases, with 7 bases between them. DNA for the CDR3: TGTGCCAGCAGTTCCGACAATAGCAATCAGCCCCAGCATTTT. It encodes CASSSDNSNQPQHF.

The chain uses TRBV7-2 and TRBJ1-6, with 7 bases identical to TRBD1. The CDR3 covers 14 residues. The germline CDR1 and CDR2 sequences are SGHTA and FQGNSA. V dropped 8 bases and J dropped 4; count of bases not matched to a gene: 5. The CDR3 region is CASAGQPYNSPLHF. CDR3 coding DNA: TGTGCCAGCGCGGGACAGCCTTATAATTCACCCCTCCACTTT.

V gene TRBV19 combines with J gene TRBJ1-1; tentative D call: TRBD1 (6 bases). This CDR3 is built from 13 residues. V was trimmed by 5 bases and J by 1 base, leaving 8 bases between them. Germline CDR1 and CDR2: LNHDA and SQIVND (reference sequence). Here the CDR3 reads CASSDRPNTEAFF. The CDR3 DNA is TGTGCCAGTAGTGACAGGCCGAACACTGAAGCTTTCTTT.